This T cell receptor beta chain originates from a study of beta chain features in type 1 diabetes. Study context: Patients shared similar age, gender and cell yields with healthy donors.

Isolated RNA was reverse transcribed in full, so expressed TCRB transcripts were sequenced. Sequencing was performed with immunoSEQ multiplex PCR; in TCRdb, only in-frame clones are kept and a portion is missing. The table records roughly 300,000 clones, 13% to 15% of them present only once. Study-level findings and limits: Shorter templates might be favored by PCR, equally in patients and controls. Shorter TCRB CDR3s, moderately but significantly so, marked every one of the four CD4+ subsets in Type 1 diabetes patients. There was a possibility that cDNA sequencing over-represented cells with high TCR expression.

This clone has just a few counts. Antigen specificity is unknown. Sequencing was performed on naive CD4+ T cells from blood. The origin of this receptor is a man aged 25-45 years with type 1 diabetes.

CDR3 sequence (DNA): TGTGCCAGCAGCTTAATACTAGCGGGCTACAATGAGCAGTTCTTC. As protein: CASSLILAGYNEQFF. The genes are TRBV7-3 and TRBJ2-1; TRBD2 matches 9 bases. CDR3 length: 15 amino acids. CDR1 and CDR2 from the germline V gene are SGHTA and FQGTGA. V trimming: 1 base; J trimming: 3 bases; junction bases outside the gene matches: 1.